The 13 T cell receptor beta chains reported below all come from one sample, sequenced in a study of cytomegalovirus exposure and HLA in healthy donors (dated by TCRdb to about 2017). Libraries were prepared through the immunoSEQ multiplex PCR assay. Here the immuneACCESS table is served through TCRdb, limited to in-frame sequences with V and J called. Missing clones are a known gap in these copies; in checked studies unresolved V genes cover under half, and the rest lacks a known reason. The sample yields roughly 130,000 clones; about 90% were counted once. 1.2% to 1.5% of the sample goes to the ten largest clones. Specimen: PBMCs. The receptors shown here come from a man aged 25 to 40 in good health and CMV-seronegative.

The V and J genes are TRBV9 and TRBJ2-3, with 7 nucleotides matching TRBD2. This CDR3 is 14 amino acids long. Germline V gives CDR1 SGDLS, CDR2 YYNGEE. Unmatched junction bases numbered 5, after V lost 3 bases and J lost 4 bases. CDR3 protein: CASSAGLVPDTQYF. In DNA form, the CDR3 reads TGTGCCAGCAGCGCCGGACTAGTTCCAGATACGCAGTATTTT.

The V and J genes are TRBV27 and TRBJ2-1; D may be TRBD2 (6 bases). Germline loops: CDR1 MNHEY, CDR2 SMNVEV (reference sequence). V was cut by 6 bases and J by 0 bases, with 12 bases left in between. The CDR3 runs 15 residues. CDR3 residues: CASSRDSYSYNEQFF. CDR3 nucleotide sequence: TGTGCCAGCAGCCGGGACTCCTACTCCTACAATGAGCAGTTCTTC.

The rearrangement joins TRBV6-5 to TRBJ1-6; 7 bases are shared with TRBD1. The J segment lost 4 bases and the V segment lost 2 bases, leaving 2 bases of the junction unmatched. Germline values: CDR1 MNHEY, CDR2 SVGAGI. The CDR3 is 15 amino acids. The CDR3 sequence: CASSYVRGYNSPLHF. As DNA, the CDR3 is TGTGCCAGCAGTTACGTCAGGGGGTATAATTCACCCCTCCACTTT.

The chain couples TRBV28 to TRBJ1-5; 10 nucleotides align to TRBD1. The CDR3 loop spans 16 amino acids. Looked up from germline, CDR1 is MDHEN and CDR2 is SYDVKM. V lost 7 bases and J lost 6; bases outside the gene matches: 12. The CDR3 DNA reads as TGTGCCAGCACCGAGAGCCGGGACAGGGGTCTTCAGCCCCAGCATTTT. This codes for CASTESRDRGLQPQHF.

The genes are TRBV5-4 and TRBJ2-3, with 10 bases identical to TRBD2. CDR1 and CDR2 (germline): SGHNT, YYREEE (reference sequence). V shed 4 bases and J 1 base; nucleotides not matched to a gene: 15. This CDR3 contains 19 residues. CDR3 coding DNA: TGTGCCAGCAGCCCGGGGACTAGCGCTATATCCGCCCGCACAGATACGCAGTATTTT. The encoded protein is CASSPGTSAISARTDTQYF.

This clone has just one count. CDR3 bases: TGCGCCAGCAGTGAGTTCCAGGGGAATGTTGCTTTCTTT. This codes for CASSEFQGNVAFF. The V gene is TRBV10-2, the J gene TRBJ1-1; maybe TRBD1 (6 bases). This CDR3 region has 13 residues. Germline loops: CDR1 WSHSY, CDR2 SAAADI. Trimming took off 1 base at V and 11 bases at J, with 14 bases between the two ends.

The chain is built from TRBV13 and TRBJ1-1; 7 bases fit TRBD1. Trimming removed 0 bases from V and 8 bases from J; junction bases left unmatched: 3. The CDR3 runs 13 residues. Germline V lookup: CDR1 PRHDT, CDR2 FYEKMQ (reference sequence). This chain's CDR3 is CASSLGGGLEAFF. CDR3 DNA: TGTGCCAGCAGCTTAGGAGGGGGCCTGGAAGCTTTCTTT.

This chain joins TRBV5-4 and TRBJ2-7; tentatively, D is TRBD1 (5 bases). Germline V gene data show CDR1 as SGHNT and CDR2 as YYREEE (reference sequence). The V and J ends lost 0 bases and 3 bases respectively, with 7 bases between them. The CDR3 sequence is 13 residues long. The CDR3 region has the DNA TGTGCCAGCAGCTTGGGGACACTCTACGAGCAGTACTTC. It is translated as CASSLGTLYEQYF.

The V and J genes are TRBV7-9 and TRBJ2-5; possible D gene TRBD1, 6 bases. Trimming left V 8 bases short and J 0 bases short, with 10 bases between. The length of the CDR3 is 13 residues. The germline V gene has CDR1 SEHNR and CDR2 FQNEAQ (reference sequence). The DNA for the CDR3 is TGTGCCAGCTCCGACAGGTACCAAGAGACCCAGTACTTC. Its translation is CASSDRYQETQYF.

The chain has TRBV30 and TRBJ1-1; D perhaps matches TRBD1 (6 bases). The CDR3 consists of 15 residues. V was clipped by 1 base and J by 6 bases, with 18 bases between them. Germline-derived CDR1 and CDR2 are GTSNPN and SVGIG (reference sequence). The DNA of the CDR3 is TGTGCCTGGAGTGGTTCGGGGGGGCAGTGGGCTGAAGCTTTCTTT. Protein: CAWSGSGGQWAEAFF.

V usage is TRBV16 and J usage is TRBJ2-7, with 8 bases aligning to TRBD1. The J segment lost 3 bases and the V segment lost 2 bases, leaving 9 bases of the junction unmatched. Per germline, CDR1 KGHSY and CDR2 FQNENV. The CDR3 is 16 amino acids. This chain's CDR3 is CASSQNVRTGYYEQYF. CDR3 DNA sequence: TGTGCCAGCAGCCAAAACGTTCGGACAGGGTACTACGAGCAGTACTTC.

This chain connects TRBV11-1 to TRBJ2-1; 9 nucleotides agree with TRBD1. The CDR3 covers 15 residues. Germline V CDR1 and CDR2: SGHAT, FQDESV (reference sequence). Trimming cost V 3 bases and J 9 bases; bases outside gene matches: 9. The CDR3 DNA reads TGTGCCAGCAGCTTGGGGACAGGGAAGAGAGGTGAGCAGTTCTTC. Translated: CASSLGTGKRGEQFF.

The rearrangement links TRBV6-6 to TRBJ2-6; possible D gene TRBD1, 5 bases. The length of the CDR3 is 14 residues. Germline-derived CDR1 and CDR2 are MNHNY and SVGAGI (reference sequence). V was shortened by 6 bases and J by 1 base, with 7 bases between the two germline ends. CDR3 protein: CASRQASGANVLTF. The DNA for the CDR3 is TGTGCCAGCAGACAGGCTTCTGGGGCCAACGTCCTGACTTTC.